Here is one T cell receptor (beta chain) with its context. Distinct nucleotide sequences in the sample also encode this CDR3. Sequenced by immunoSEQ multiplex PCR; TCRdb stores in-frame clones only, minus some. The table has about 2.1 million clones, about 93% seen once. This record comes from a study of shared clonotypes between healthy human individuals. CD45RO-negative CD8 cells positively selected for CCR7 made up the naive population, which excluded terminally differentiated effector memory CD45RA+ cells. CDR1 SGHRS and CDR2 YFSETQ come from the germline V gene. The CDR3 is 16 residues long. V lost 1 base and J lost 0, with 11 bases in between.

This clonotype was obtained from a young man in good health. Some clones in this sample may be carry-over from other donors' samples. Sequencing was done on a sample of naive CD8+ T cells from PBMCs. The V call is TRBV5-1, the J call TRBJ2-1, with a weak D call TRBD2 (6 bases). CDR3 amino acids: CASSLRTGGSYNEQFF. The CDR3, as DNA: TGCGCCAGCAGCTTGAGAACCGGGGGCTCCTACAATGAGCAGTTCTTC.